A selection of T cell receptor beta chains follows, all from one sample in a study of CD8 T cells in Susac syndrome. TCRdb re-analysed the immunoSEQ multiplex PCR reads in MiXCR, keeping a single row per CDR3 protein. The top ten hold about 0.12% of the sample, which has a few hundred thousand distinct CDR3 sequences, approximately 85% seen once. Material: CD8+ T cells from PBMCs. These receptors were collected from a human donor with multiple sclerosis. Each CDR3 is given with its conserved first and last residue. A D gene is named only where the DNA matches it firmly. Clone size is stated in some rows and not others, as once, few, many or a class when expanded.

>NA|TRBV29-1|NA|TRBJ2-1|12
TGCAGCGTTGAAGTCTCTAGCAATGAGCAGTTCTTC
CSVEVSSNEQFF
>NA|TRBV7-2|NA|TRBJ2-7|13
TGTGCCAGCAGCTTAGAAATTAACTACGAGCAGTACTTC
CASSLEINYEQYF
>NA|TRBV30|NA|TRBJ2-1|13
TGTGCCTGGAGTACGGGACTCCACAATGAGCAGTTCTTC
CAWSTGLHNEQFF
>NA|TRBV7-9|TRBD1|TRBJ2-1|17
TGTGCCAGCAGCTCTCCTCTGGGGACAGGGCTCTACAATGAGCAGTTCTTC
CASSSPLGTGLYNEQFF
>NA|TRBV10-3|NA|TRBJ2-7|15
TGTGCCATCAGTGAGTTTTCCACAGTGCCATACGAGCAGTACTTC
CAISEFSTVPYEQYF
>NA|TRBV5-4|NA|TRBJ1-1|13
TGTGCCACGGTTCCACAGGGGAACACTGAAGCTTTCTTT
CATVPQGNTEAFF
>once|TRBV2|TRBD1|TRBJ2-1|13
TGTGCCAGCATAGGGGACAGCTACAATGAGCAGTTCTTC
CASIGDSYNEQFF
>once|TRBV27|NA|TRBJ2-7|15
TGTGCCAGCAGTCACCTGGGCGGGCCGATTTACGAGCAGTACTTC
CASSHLGGPIYEQYF
>NA|TRBV3-1|NA|TRBJ1-2|16
TGTGCCAGCAGCCAAGATTCAGAAGGGGGGATCTATGGCTACACCTTC
CASSQDSEGGIYGYTF
>once|TRBV28|TRBD1|TRBJ1-1|19
TGTGCCAGCAGTTTGAGGGGCGACAGGGAGGAGGTGATTAGCACTGAAGCTTTCTTT
CASSLRGDREEVISTEAFF
>once|TRBV14|NA|TRBJ1-3|13
TGTGCCAGCAGCTTATTACCCGGGGACACCATATATTTT
CASSLLPGDTIYF
>once|TRBV12-5|TRBD1|TRBJ1-1|14
TGTGCTAGTGGATTGGGACAGTTGACCACTGAAGCTTTCTTT
CASGLGQLTTEAFF
>few|TRBV6-5|NA|TRBJ1-3|12
TGTGCCAGCAGTTACGGTGGAAACACCATATATTTT
CASSYGGNTIYF
>once|TRBV6-5|TRBD2|TRBJ2-3|18
TGTGCCAGCAGTTACGACGACCCGGGACTAGCGGGGATAGATACGCAGTATTTT
CASSYDDPGLAGIDTQYF
>NA|TRBV19|TRBD1|TRBJ1-1|14
TGTGCCAGTAGTATTAGGACAGGTCCAAACGAAGCTTTCTTT
CASSIRTGPNEAFF
>NA|TRBV30|NA|TRBJ1-2|13
TGTGCCTGGAGCGCGGACGGTGGCAGAGGCTACACCTTC
CAWSADGGRGYTF
>NA|TRBV6-6|NA|TRBJ1-5|13
TGTGCCAGCAGCCCAGGGTCGAGTCAGCCCCAGCATTTT
CASSPGSSQPQHF
>NA|TRBV3-1|TRBD2|TRBJ2-1|14
TGTGCCACCGTAGCGGGTTGGAATCACAATGAGCAGTTCTTC
CATVAGWNHNEQFF